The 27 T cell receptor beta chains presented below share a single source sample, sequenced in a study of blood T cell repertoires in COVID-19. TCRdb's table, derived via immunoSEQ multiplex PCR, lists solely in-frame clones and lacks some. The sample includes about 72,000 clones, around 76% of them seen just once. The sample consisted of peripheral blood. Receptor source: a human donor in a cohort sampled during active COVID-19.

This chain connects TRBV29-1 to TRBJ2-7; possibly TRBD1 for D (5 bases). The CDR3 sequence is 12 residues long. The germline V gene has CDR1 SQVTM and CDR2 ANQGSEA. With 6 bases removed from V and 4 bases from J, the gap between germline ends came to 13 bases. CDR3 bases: TGCAGCGTCCTAGAAGGGGATTACGAGCAGTACTTC. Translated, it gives CSVLEGDYEQYF.

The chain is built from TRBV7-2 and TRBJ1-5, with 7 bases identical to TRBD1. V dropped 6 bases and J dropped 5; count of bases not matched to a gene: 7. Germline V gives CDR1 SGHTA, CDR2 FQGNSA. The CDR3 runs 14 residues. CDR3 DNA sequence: TGTGCCAGCAGACCAACAGGGGTCGATCAGCCCCAGCATTTT. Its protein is CASRPTGVDQPQHF.

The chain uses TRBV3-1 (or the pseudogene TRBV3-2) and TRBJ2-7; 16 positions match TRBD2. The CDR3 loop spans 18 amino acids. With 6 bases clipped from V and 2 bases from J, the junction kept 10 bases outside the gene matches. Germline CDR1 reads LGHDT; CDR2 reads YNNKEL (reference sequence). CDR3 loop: CASSHGTSGGEIPYEQYF. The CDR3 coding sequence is TGTGCCAGCAGTCACGGGACTAGCGGGGGGGAAATCCCCTACGAGCAGTACTTC.

This CDR3 reads CAIRGTRAPYEQYF. CDR3 DNA: TGTGCCATCAGGGGGACTCGCGCACCCTACGAGCAGTACTTC. The V gene is TRBV10-3, the J gene TRBJ2-7; a weak D match, TRBD2 (6 bases). Germline assignment: CDR1 ENHRY and CDR2 SYGVKD. Trimming removed 6 bases from V and 2 bases from J, with 14 bases in between. This CDR3 comprises 14 residues.

The CDR3 loop reads CASSVDTISVLTF. CDR3 coding DNA: TGTGCCAGCAGTGTGGACACGATTAGCGTCCTGACTTTC. The V call is TRBV2, the J call TRBJ2-6; possible D gene TRBD1, 5 bases. Germline CDR1 and CDR2: SNHLY and FYNNEI. This CDR3 contains 13 residues. Trimming pared 4 bases from V and 12 bases from J, leaving 13 bases between.

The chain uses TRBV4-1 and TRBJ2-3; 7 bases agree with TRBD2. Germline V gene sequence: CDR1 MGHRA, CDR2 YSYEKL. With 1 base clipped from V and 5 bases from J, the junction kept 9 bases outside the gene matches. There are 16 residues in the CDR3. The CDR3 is CASSQGPGGYEDTQYF. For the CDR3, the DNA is TGCGCCAGCAGCCAAGGTCCGGGGGGATATGAAGATACGCAGTATTTT.

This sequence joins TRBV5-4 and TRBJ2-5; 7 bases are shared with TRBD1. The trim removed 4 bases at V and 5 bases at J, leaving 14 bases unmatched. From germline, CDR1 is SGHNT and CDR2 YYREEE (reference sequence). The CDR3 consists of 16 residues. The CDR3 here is CASSPEPGQKAETQYF. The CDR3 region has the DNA TGTGCCAGCAGCCCAGAACCGGGACAGAAGGCGGAGACCCAGTACTTC.

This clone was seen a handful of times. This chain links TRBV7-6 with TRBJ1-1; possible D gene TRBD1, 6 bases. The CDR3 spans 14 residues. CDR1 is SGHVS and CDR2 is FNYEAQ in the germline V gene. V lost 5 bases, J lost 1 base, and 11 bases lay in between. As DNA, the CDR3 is TGTGCCAGCAGCCAAGGGACAACGAACACTGAAGCTTTCTTT. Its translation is CASSQGTTNTEAFF.

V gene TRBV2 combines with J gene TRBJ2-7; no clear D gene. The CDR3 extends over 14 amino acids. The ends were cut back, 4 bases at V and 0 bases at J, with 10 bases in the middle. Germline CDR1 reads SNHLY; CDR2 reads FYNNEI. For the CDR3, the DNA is TGTGCCAGCAGTGCCGGGTCCCTCTCCTACGAGCAGTACTTC. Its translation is CASSAGSLSYEQYF.

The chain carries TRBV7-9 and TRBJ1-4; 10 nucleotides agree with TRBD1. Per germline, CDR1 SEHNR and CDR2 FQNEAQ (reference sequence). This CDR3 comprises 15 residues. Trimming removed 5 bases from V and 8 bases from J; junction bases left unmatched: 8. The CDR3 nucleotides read TGTGCCAGCAGCGACCGGGACAGGGGAGGAGAAAAACTGTTTTTT. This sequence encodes CASSDRDRGGEKLFF.

CDR3: CASSERGVLGREQYF. DNA of the CDR3: TGTGCCAGCAGCGAGCGGGGGGTCCTCGGGAGGGAGCAGTACTTC. The chain is built from TRBV2 and TRBJ2-7, with 9 bases matching TRBD2. Trimming took 6 bases from V and 7 from J; bases not matched to a gene: 13. The CDR3 runs 15 residues. CDR1 is SNHLY, CDR2 FYNNEI, per germline.

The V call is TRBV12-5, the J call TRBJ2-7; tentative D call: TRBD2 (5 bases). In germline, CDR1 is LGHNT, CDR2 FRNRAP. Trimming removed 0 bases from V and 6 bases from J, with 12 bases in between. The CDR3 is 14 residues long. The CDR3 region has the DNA TGTGCTAGTGGTTTGGTACTAGGGTCGGGCGAGCAGTACTTC. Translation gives CASGLVLGSGEQYF. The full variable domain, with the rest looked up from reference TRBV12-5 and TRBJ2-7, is DARVTQTPRHKVTEMGQEVTMRCQPILGHNTVFWYRQTMMQGLELLAYFRNRAPLDDSGMPKDRFSAEMPDATLATLKIQPSEPRDSAVYFCASGLVLGSGEQYFGPGTRLTVT.

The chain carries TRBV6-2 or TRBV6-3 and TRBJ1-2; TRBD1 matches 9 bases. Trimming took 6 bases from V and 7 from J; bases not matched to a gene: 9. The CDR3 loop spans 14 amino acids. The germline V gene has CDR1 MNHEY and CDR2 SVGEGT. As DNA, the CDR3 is TGTGCCAGCAGCCAAAGTGCGGACAGGGGTGGCTACACCTTC. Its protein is CASSQSADRGGYTF.

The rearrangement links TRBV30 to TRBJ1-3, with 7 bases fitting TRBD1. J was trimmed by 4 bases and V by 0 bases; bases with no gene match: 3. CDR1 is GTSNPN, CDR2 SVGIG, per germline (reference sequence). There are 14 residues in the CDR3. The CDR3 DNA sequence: TGTGCCTGGAGTGTACTGGGACAGGGAAACACCATATATTTT. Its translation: CAWSVLGQGNTIYF.

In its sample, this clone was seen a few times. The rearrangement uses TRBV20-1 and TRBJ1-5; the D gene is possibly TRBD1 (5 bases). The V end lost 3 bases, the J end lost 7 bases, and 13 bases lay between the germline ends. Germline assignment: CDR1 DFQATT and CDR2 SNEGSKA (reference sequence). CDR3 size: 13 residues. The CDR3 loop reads CSASQGVMQPQHF. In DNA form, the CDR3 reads TGCAGTGCTAGTCAAGGGGTGATGCAGCCCCAGCATTTT.

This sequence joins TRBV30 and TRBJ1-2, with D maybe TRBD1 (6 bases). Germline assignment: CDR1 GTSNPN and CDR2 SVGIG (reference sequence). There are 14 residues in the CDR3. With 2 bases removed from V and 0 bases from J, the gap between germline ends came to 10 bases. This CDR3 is CAWSHRVPNYGYTF. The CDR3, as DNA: TGTGCCTGGAGTCACAGGGTTCCTAACTATGGCTACACCTTC.

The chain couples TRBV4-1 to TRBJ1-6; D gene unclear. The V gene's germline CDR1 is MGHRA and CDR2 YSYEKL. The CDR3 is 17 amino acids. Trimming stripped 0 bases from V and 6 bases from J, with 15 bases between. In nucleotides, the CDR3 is TGCGCCAGCAGCCAAGATCCGCCTCAGGCAGTTAATTCACCCCTCCACTTT. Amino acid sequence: CASSQDPPQAVNSPLHF.

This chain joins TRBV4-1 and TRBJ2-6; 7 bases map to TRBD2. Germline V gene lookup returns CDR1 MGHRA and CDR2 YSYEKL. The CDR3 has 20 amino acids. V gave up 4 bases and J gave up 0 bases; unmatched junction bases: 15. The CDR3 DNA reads TGCGCCAGCAGCCCGGGAGGTGGGAAAGCCCGCCGCTCTGGGGCCAACGTCCTGACTTTC. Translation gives CASSPGGGKARRSGANVLTF.

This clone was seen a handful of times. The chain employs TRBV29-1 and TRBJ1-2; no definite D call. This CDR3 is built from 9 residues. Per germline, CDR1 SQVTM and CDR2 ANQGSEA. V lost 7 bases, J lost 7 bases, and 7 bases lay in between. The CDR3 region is CSAGSGYTF. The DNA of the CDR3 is TGCAGCGCCGGTAGTGGCTACACCTTC.

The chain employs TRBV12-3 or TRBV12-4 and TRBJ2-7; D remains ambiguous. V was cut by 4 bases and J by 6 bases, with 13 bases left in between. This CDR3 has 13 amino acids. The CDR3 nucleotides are TGTGCCAGCAGTTCTGGCAGGTTGGGCGAGCAGTACTTC. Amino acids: CASSSGRLGEQYF.

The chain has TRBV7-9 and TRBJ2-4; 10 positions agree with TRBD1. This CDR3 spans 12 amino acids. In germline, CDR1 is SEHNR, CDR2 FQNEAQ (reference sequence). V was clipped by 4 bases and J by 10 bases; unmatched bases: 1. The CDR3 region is CASSSGQGIQYF. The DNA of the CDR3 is TGTGCCAGCAGCTCGGGACAGGGGATTCAGTACTTC.

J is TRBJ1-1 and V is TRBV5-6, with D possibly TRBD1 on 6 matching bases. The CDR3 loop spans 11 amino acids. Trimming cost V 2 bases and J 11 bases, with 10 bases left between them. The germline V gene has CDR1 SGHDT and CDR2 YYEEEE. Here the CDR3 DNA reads TGTGCCAGCAGCTTCCAGGGGATGGCTTTCTTT. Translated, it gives CASSFQGMAFF.

CDR3 loop: CASSISWTGAFSYNSPLHF. CDR3 coding DNA: TGTGCCAGTAGTATATCTTGGACAGGGGCTTTTTCCTATAATTCACCCCTCCACTTT. The rearrangement uses TRBV19 and TRBJ1-6; 9 bases align to TRBD1. Germline V lookup: CDR1 LNHDA, CDR2 SQIVND (reference sequence). CDR3 length equals 19 residues. Trimming at V came to 2 bases and at J to 1 base, leaving 9 bases not matched to a gene. Full variable domain (outside the CDR3, taken from reference TRBV19 and TRBJ1-6): DGGITQSPKYLFRKEGQNVTLSCEQNLNHDAMYWYRQDPGQGLRLIYYSQIVNDFQKGDIAEGYSVSREKKESFPLTVTSAQKNPTAFYLCASSISWTGAFSYNSPLHFGNGTRLTVT.

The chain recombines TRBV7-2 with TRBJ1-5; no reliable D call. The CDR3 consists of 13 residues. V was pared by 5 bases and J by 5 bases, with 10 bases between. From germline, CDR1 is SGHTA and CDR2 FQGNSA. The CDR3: CASSTERYQPQHF. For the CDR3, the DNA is TGTGCCAGCAGCACAGAAAGATATCAGCCCCAGCATTTT.

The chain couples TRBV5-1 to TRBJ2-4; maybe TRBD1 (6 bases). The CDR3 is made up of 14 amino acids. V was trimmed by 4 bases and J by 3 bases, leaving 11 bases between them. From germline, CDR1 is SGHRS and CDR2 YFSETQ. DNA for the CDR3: TGCGCCAGCAGCCCCGACAGGAGCAAAAACATTCAGTACTTC. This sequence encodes CASSPDRSKNIQYF.

The CDR3 DNA sequence: TGTGCCAGCAGCCCGGGGACAGGGGGGAATTCACCCCTCCACTTT. Its translation: CASSPGTGGNSPLHF. V usage is TRBV9 and J usage is TRBJ1-6; 11 nucleotides match TRBD1. The CDR3 contains 15 residues. Germline V gene sequence: CDR1 SGDLS, CDR2 YYNGEE. With 4 bases clipped from V and 7 bases from J, the junction kept 4 bases outside the gene matches. The entire variable domain, with the rest obtained from reference TRBV9 and TRBJ1-6, is as follows: DSGVTQTPKHLITATGQRVTLRCSPRSGDLSVYWYQQSLDQGLQFLIQYYNGEERAKGNILERFSAQQFPDLHSELNLSSLELGDSALYFCASSPGTGGNSPLHFGNGTRLTVT.

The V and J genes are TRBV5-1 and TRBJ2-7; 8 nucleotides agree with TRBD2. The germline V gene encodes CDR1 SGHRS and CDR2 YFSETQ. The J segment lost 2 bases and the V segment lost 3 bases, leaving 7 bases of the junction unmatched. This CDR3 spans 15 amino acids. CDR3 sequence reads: CASSSGGAVTYEQYF. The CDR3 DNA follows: TGCGCCAGCAGCTCGGGGGGGGCTGTTACCTACGAGCAGTACTTC.